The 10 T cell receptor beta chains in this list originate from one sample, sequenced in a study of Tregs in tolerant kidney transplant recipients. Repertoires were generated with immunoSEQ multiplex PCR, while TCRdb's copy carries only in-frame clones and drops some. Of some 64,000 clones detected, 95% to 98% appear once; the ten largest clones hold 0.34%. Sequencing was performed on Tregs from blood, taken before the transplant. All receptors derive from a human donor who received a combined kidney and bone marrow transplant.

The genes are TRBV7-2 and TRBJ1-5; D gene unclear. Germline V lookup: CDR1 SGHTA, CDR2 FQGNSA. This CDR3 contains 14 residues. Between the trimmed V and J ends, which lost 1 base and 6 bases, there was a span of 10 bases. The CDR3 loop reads CASSLGVRSQPQHF. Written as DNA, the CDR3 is TGTGCCAGCAGCTTAGGTGTGAGGAGTCAGCCCCAGCATTTT.

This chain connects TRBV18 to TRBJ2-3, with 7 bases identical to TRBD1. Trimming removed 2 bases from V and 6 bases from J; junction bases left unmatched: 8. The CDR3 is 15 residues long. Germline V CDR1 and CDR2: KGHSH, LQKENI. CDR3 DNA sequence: TGTGCCAGCTCACCAAGGGGGCGGAGGCGCGATACGCAGTATTTT. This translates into CASSPRGRRRDTQYF.

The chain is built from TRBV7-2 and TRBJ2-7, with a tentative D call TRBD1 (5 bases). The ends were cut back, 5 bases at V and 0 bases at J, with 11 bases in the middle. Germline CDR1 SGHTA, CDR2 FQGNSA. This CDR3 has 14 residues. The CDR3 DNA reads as TGTGCCAGCAGCGTTCAGGACATCTCCTACGAGCAGTACTTC. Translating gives CASSVQDISYEQYF.

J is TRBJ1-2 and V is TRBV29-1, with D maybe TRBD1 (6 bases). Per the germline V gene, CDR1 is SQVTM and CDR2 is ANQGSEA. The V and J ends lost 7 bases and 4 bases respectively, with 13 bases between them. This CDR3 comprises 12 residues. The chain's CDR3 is CSAVQGTYGYTF. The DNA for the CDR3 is TGCAGCGCCGTTCAGGGGACCTATGGCTACACCTTC.

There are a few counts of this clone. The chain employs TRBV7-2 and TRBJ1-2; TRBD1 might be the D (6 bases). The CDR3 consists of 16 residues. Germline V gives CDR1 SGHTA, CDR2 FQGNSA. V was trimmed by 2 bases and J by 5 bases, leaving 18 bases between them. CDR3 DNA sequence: TGTGCCAGCAGCTTATGGACAGTAGTGGGAGGGTATGGCTACACCTTC. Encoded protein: CASSLWTVVGGYGYTF.

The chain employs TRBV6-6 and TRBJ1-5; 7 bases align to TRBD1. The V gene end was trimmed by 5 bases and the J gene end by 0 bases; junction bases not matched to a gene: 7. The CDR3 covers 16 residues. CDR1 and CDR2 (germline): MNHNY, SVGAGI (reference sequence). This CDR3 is CASSGGQLNSNQPQHF. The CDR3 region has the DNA TGTGCCAGCAGTGGGGGACAGTTAAATAGCAATCAGCCCCAGCATTTT.

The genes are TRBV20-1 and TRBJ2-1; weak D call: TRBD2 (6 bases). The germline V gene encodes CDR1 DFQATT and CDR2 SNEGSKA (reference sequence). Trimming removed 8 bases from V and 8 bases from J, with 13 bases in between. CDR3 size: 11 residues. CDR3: CSFRLVDEQFF. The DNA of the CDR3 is TGCAGTTTCCGACTAGTCGATGAGCAGTTCTTC.

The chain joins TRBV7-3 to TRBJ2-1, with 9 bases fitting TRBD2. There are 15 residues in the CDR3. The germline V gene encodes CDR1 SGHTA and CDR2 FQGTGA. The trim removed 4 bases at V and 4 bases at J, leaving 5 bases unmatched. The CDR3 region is CASSSVAGAYNEQFF. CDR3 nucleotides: TGTGCCAGCAGCTCTGTAGCGGGGGCATACAATGAGCAGTTCTTC.

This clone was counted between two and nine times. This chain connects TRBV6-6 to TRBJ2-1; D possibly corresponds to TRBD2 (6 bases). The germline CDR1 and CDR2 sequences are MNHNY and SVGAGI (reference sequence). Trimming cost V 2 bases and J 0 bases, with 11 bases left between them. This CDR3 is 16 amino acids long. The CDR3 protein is CASSYPSASSYNEQFF. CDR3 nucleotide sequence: TGTGCCAGCAGTTACCCTAGCGCTAGCTCCTACAATGAGCAGTTCTTC.

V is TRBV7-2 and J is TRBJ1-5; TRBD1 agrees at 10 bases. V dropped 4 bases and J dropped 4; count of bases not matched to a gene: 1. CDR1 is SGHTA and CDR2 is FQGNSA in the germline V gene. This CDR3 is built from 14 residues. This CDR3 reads CASSWDRGNQPQHF. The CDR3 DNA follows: TGTGCCAGCAGCTGGGACAGGGGAAATCAGCCCCAGCATTTT.